These 7 T cell receptor beta chains share one sample of origin, sequenced in a study of T cell changes during pregnancy in multiple sclerosis. The table came from immunoSEQ multiplex PCR; TCRdb's copy has only in-frame clones and leaves some out. The table has about 20,000 clones, around nine tenths seen once; the top ten hold roughly a fifth. The sequences come from CD8+ T cells from peripheral blood mononuclear cells, collected after pregnancy. The receptors were gathered from a female donor in good health, enrolled as a control in a pregnancy study.

The chain couples TRBV5-6 to TRBJ2-1; D might be TRBD2 (6 bases). Germline V gives CDR1 SGHDT, CDR2 YYEEEE. CDR3 length: 13 amino acids. V was trimmed by 4 bases and J by 6 bases, leaving 11 bases between them. The DNA for the CDR3 is TGTGCCAGCAGCGCCGACGGGGGCAATGAGCAGTTCTTC. This gives the protein CASSADGGNEQFF.

The chain recombines TRBV6-5 with TRBJ2-1; TRBD2 is a possible D gene (6 bases). The V gene lost 0 bases and the J gene lost 3 bases, with 12 bases spanning the gap. The CDR3 is 16 residues long. The germline gives CDR1 MNHEY, CDR2 SVGAGI. CDR3 sequence (DNA): TGTGCCAGCAGTTACTCGAGGCTAGCGTACTACAATGAGCAGTTCTTC. It encodes CASSYSRLAYYNEQFF.

As regards this clone: The same CDR3 can be traced to other DNA sequences in this sample. CDR3 in DNA: TGTGCCAGCAGAGAGACAGGGTTGGCTACGAGCGAGCAGTACTTC. Its protein is CASRETGLATSEQYF. The chain links TRBV2 to TRBJ2-7; 7 bases line up with TRBD1. The length of the CDR3 is 15 residues. From germline, CDR1 is SNHLY and CDR2 FYNNEI. The trim removed 6 bases at V and 6 bases at J, leaving 14 bases unmatched.

The chain joins TRBV5-4 to TRBJ1-1; 8 bases fit TRBD1. Germline V lookup: CDR1 SGHNT, CDR2 YYREEE (reference sequence). V gave up 3 bases and J gave up 4 bases; unmatched junction bases: 5. There are 14 residues in the CDR3. The CDR3 region is CASSSQGARTEAFF. CDR3 DNA: TGTGCCAGCAGCTCTCAGGGGGCGCGCACTGAAGCTTTCTTT.

CDR3 sequence reads: CASRGGLSSYEQYF. In DNA, the CDR3 is TGCGCCAGCAGAGGGGGCCTGTCCTCCTACGAGCAGTACTTC. This chain joins TRBV4-1 and TRBJ2-7, with 7 bases aligning to TRBD1. V lost 6 bases to trimming and J lost 0 bases; unmatched junction nucleotides: 5. CDR1 MGHRA and CDR2 YSYEKL come from the germline V gene. The CDR3 runs 14 residues.

The CDR3 here is CASSLGTPPETQYF. As DNA, the CDR3 is TGCGCCAGCAGCTTAGGGACACCACCAGAGACCCAGTACTTC. The genes are TRBV5-1 and TRBJ2-5; D is possibly TRBD1 (6 bases). The V gene's germline CDR1 is SGHRS and CDR2 YFSETQ. V lost 2 bases to trimming and J lost 4 bases, with 12 bases between them. There are 14 residues in the CDR3.

The chain uses TRBV27 and TRBJ1-5; 8 bases agree with TRBD1. From germline, CDR1 is MNHEY and CDR2 SMNVEV (reference sequence). Unmatched junction bases numbered 13, after V lost 5 bases and J lost 10 bases. CDR3 length: 15 residues. CDR3 sequence: CASSAMARGLIPQHF. The CDR3 bases are TGTGCCAGCAGTGCCATGGCCAGGGGGCTTATTCCCCAGCATTTT.